The 18 T cell receptor beta chains reported below all come from one sample, sequenced in a study of T cell responses to AZD1222 COVID-19 vaccine. The data were produced by immunoSEQ multiplex PCR, yet TCRdb's version contains in-frame clones alone and is incomplete. The top ten hold about 8.1% of the sample, which has approximately 99,000 clones, roughly nine tenths seen once. The starting material was peripheral blood, obtained 28 days after the second AZD1222 dose. These receptors originate from an adult who received the AZD1222 COVID-19 vaccine.

The rearrangement uses TRBV7-3 and TRBJ1-1; 10 bases match TRBD1. This CDR3 comprises 16 residues. V lost 4 bases to trimming and J lost 0 bases; unmatched junction nucleotides: 5. Germline-derived CDR1 and CDR2 are SGHTA and FQGTGA. In nucleotides, the CDR3 is TGTGCCAGCAGCTCCCGACAGGGGGCATTGAACACTGAAGCTTTCTTT. Translating gives CASSSRQGALNTEAFF.

This sequence joins TRBV5-1 and TRBJ1-6; 12 bases agree with TRBD1. Germline loops: CDR1 SGHRS, CDR2 YFSETQ. V was clipped by 2 bases and J by 12 bases; unmatched bases: 3. The CDR3 totals 14 residues. This CDR3 is CASSFGTGGGPLHF. CDR3 coding DNA: TGCGCCAGCAGCTTCGGGACAGGGGGCGGACCCCTCCACTTT.

The chain combines TRBV28 with TRBJ1-5; perhaps TRBD1 as D (6 bases). Germline CDR1 reads MDHEN; CDR2 reads SYDVKM. The V and J ends lost 6 bases and 7 bases respectively, with 13 bases between them. CDR3 length: 13 amino acids. CDR3 in DNA: TGTGCCAGCAGACGCCGGGACATCCAGCCCCAGCATTTT. The encoded protein is CASRRRDIQPQHF.

This chain connects TRBV3-1 (or the pseudogene TRBV3-2) to TRBJ2-7; D possibly uses TRBD1 or TRBD2 (5 bases each). Germline V gene lookup returns CDR1 LGHDT and CDR2 YNNKEL (reference sequence). The length of the CDR3 is 15 residues. Trimming pared 4 bases from V and 2 bases from J, leaving 15 bases between. CDR3 nucleotide sequence: TGTGCCAGCAGCCCGAGGGAATCGGGGCCCTACGAGCAGTACTTC. This codes for CASSPRESGPYEQYF.

The chain links TRBV9 to TRBJ2-3; 9 bases map to TRBD2. The CDR3 length is 15 residues. Germline assignment: CDR1 SGDLS and CDR2 YYNGEE. V lost 2 bases and J lost 6; bases outside the gene matches: 7. As DNA, the CDR3 is TGTGCCAGCAGCGTCAGGACTAGCGCCACCGATACGCAGTATTTT. Protein product: CASSVRTSATDTQYF.

The genes are TRBV6-5 and TRBJ2-3, with a weak D call TRBD1 (5 bases). Trimming removed 4 bases at V and 3 bases at J, with 14 bases between. CDR1 is MNHEY and CDR2 is SVGAGI in the germline V gene. CDR3 length: 15 amino acids. CDR3 nucleotides: TGTGCCAGCAGTTCCCGACAAAGGGGAACAGATACGCAGTATTTT. It is translated as CASSSRQRGTDTQYF.

Notes on this clone: Other nucleotide sequences in the sample specify the same CDR3. The chain carries TRBV28 and TRBJ1-2; no clear D. Trimming pared 4 bases from V and 2 bases from J, leaving 5 bases between. The CDR3 extends over 12 amino acids. CDR1 and CDR2 (germline): MDHEN, SYDVKM. The CDR3 DNA sequence: TGTGCCAGCAGTTCGTTGAACTATGGCTACACCTTC. This encodes CASSSLNYGYTF.

The chain carries TRBV5-4 and TRBJ2-1; 14 bases are a match to TRBD2. The length of the CDR3 is 17 residues. Germline-derived CDR1 and CDR2 are SGHNT and YYREEE (reference sequence). Losses at the gene ends were 2 bases for V and 4 bases for J; bases not matched to a gene: 5. Written as DNA, the CDR3 is TGTGCCAGCAGCTTCTCAGGACTAGCGGGGGGATACAATGAGCAGTTCTTC. Amino acids: CASSFSGLAGGYNEQFF. The whole variable domain, remainder taken from reference TRBV5-4 and TRBJ2-1, is ETGVTQSPTHLIKTRGQQVTLRCSSQSGHNTVSWYQQALGQGPQFIFQYYREEENGRGNFPPRFSGLQFPNYSSELNVNALELDDSALYLCASSFSGLAGGYNEQFFGPGTRLTVL.

The chain joins TRBV19 to TRBJ1-3; tentatively, D is TRBD1 (6 bases). The CDR3 length is 16 residues. The V and J ends lost 2 bases and 0 bases respectively, with 11 bases between them. Germline V gives CDR1 LNHDA, CDR2 SQIVND (reference sequence). CDR3 nucleotides: TGTGCCAGTAGTATATTTGTGGGGGCCTCTGGAAACACCATATATTTT. This encodes CASSIFVGASGNTIYF.

The sample holds a few counts of this clone. The chain carries TRBV28 and TRBJ2-5; 14 nucleotides align to TRBD2. CDR3 length equals 16 residues. Germline V gene sequence: CDR1 MDHEN, CDR2 SYDVKM. V dropped 5 bases and J dropped 4; count of bases not matched to a gene: 6. CDR3 DNA: TGTGCCAGCAGTGATCCCGGGACTAGCGGGAGAGAGACCCAGTACTTC. Translating it yields CASSDPGTSGRETQYF.

This chain joins TRBV6-5 and TRBJ2-7; a possible D gene is TRBD1 (6 bases). Trimming pared 6 bases from V and 6 bases from J, leaving 18 bases between. The CDR3 loop spans 14 amino acids. Per the germline V gene, CDR1 is MNHEY and CDR2 is SVGAGI. The CDR3 here is CASRLGTFGAEQYF. The CDR3 nucleotides are TGTGCCAGCAGACTGGGGACATTCGGCGCCGAGCAGTACTTC.

The chain carries TRBV21-1 and TRBJ2-1. TRBV21-1 is a listed pseudogene. CDR3 size: 14 residues. The CDR3 DNA is TGTGCCAGCAGCAATTCTGGTGGACACAATGAGCAGTTCTTC. Residues: CASSNSGGHNEQFF.

CDR3 protein: CATNQGGETQYF. In DNA, the CDR3 is TGTGCCACGAACCAGGGAGGAGAGACCCAGTACTTC. The J gene is TRBJ2-5, the V gene TRBV10-3; TRBD2 might be the D (6 bases). The germline V and J ends were trimmed by 10 bases and 4 bases, with 13 bases remaining between them. The CDR3 has 12 amino acids. In germline, CDR1 is ENHRY, CDR2 SYGVKD.

J is TRBJ2-6 and V is TRBV30; no reliable D call. Germline loops: CDR1 GTSNPN, CDR2 SVGIG (reference sequence). Trimming stripped 3 bases from V and 0 bases from J, with 6 bases between. The CDR3 sequence is 14 residues long. The CDR3 here is CAWSIGSGANVLTF. As DNA, the CDR3 is TGTGCCTGGAGCATAGGCTCTGGGGCCAACGTCCTGACTTTC.

The chain recombines TRBV7-2 with TRBJ2-2; D might be TRBD2 (5 bases). Trimming cost V 4 bases and J 5 bases, with 14 bases left between them. CDR1 and CDR2 from the germline V gene are SGHTA and FQGNSA. This CDR3 has 15 residues. The CDR3 is CASSYGLAVTGELFF. The CDR3 coding sequence is TGTGCCAGCAGCTATGGCCTAGCCGTAACCGGGGAGCTGTTTTTT.

This clone has just one count. CDR3 region: CASSSGQYLYGYTF. CDR3 bases: TGTGCCAGCAGTTCAGGACAGTATCTCTATGGCTACACCTTC. V and J are TRBV28 and TRBJ1-2; D may be TRBD1 (6 bases). CDR3 length: 14 residues. The germline V gene has CDR1 MDHEN and CDR2 SYDVKM. Trimming pared 4 bases from V and 4 bases from J, leaving 13 bases between.

CDR3 sequence reads: CASYFRAGRTNTEAFF. Here the CDR3 DNA reads TGTGCCAGCTACTTTCGGGCGGGGCGGACGAACACTGAAGCTTTCTTT. The chain recombines TRBV28 with TRBJ1-1; TRBD1 is a possible D gene (5 bases). The V gene lost 8 bases and the J gene lost 1 base, with 20 bases spanning the gap. CDR3 length: 16 amino acids. Germline V gene sequence: CDR1 MDHEN, CDR2 SYDVKM. The full variable domain, with the rest looked up from reference TRBV28 and TRBJ1-1, is DVKVTQSSRYLVKRTGEKVFLECVQDMDHENMFWYRQDPGLGLRLIYFSYDVKMKEKGDIPEGYSVSREKKERFSLILESASTNQTSMYLCASYFRAGRTNTEAFFGQGTRLTVV.

The rearrangement links TRBV3-1 (or the pseudogene TRBV3-2) to TRBJ1-2, with TRBD1 matching over 9 bases. This CDR3 region has 15 residues. J lost 4 bases, V lost 4 bases, and 7 bases had no gene match. Germline CDR1 LGHDT, CDR2 YNNKEL (reference sequence). This chain's CDR3 is CASSLEDRGGYGYTF. The CDR3 coding sequence is TGTGCCAGCAGCCTGGAGGACAGGGGAGGCTATGGCTACACCTTC.